The 26 T cell receptor beta chains below were found in one sample sequenced in a study of blood T cell repertoires in COVID-19. Clones were read by immunoSEQ multiplex PCR, and TCRdb kept only the in-frame ones, dropping some. The sample consists of 350,000 to 400,000 clones, around 87% of them appearing once. Sequenced material: PBMCs or T cells enriched from blood (not recorded which). The source is a middle-aged man in a cohort exposed to, infected with or recovered from COVID-19 (not recorded which).

The sample holds one count of this clone. The chain links TRBV5-1 to TRBJ1-2, with D maybe TRBD1 (5 bases). Between the trimmed V and J ends, which lost 2 bases and 0 bases, there was a span of 11 bases. Germline CDR1 is SGHRS and CDR2 is YFSETQ. This CDR3 is 15 amino acids long. The CDR3 spells CASSLSAGPNYGYTF. CDR3 sequence (DNA): TGCGCCAGCAGCTTATCGGCAGGGCCTAACTATGGCTACACCTTC.

The rearrangement links TRBV5-1 to TRBJ2-3; 11 bases align to TRBD2. CDR3 length: 13 residues. CDR1 and CDR2 (germline): SGHRS, YFSETQ. V was pared by 5 bases and J by 9 bases, with 5 bases of the junction left unmatched. This CDR3 is CASRTSGSETQYF. CDR3 nucleotide sequence: TGCGCCAGCAGAACTAGCGGGAGTGAGACGCAGTATTTT.

The V call is TRBV2, the J call TRBJ2-1; 12 bases align to TRBD2. This CDR3 spans 14 amino acids. Germline trimming cut 8 bases from V and 4 bases from J; bases unmatched to any gene: 3. From germline, CDR1 is SNHLY and CDR2 FYNNEI. The CDR3 region is CASGGLAGYNEQFF. CDR3 in DNA: TGTGCCAGCGGGGGACTAGCGGGTTACAATGAGCAGTTCTTC.

The chain is built from TRBV28 and TRBJ1-1; D call uncertain. Germline lookup yields CDR1 MDHEN and CDR2 SYDVKM. V was clipped by 4 bases and J by 3 bases, with 9 bases between them. The CDR3 contains 13 residues. The CDR3 is CASSYYRDTEAFF. CDR3 bases: TGTGCCAGCAGTTATTACCGGGACACTGAAGCTTTCTTT.

The V gene is TRBV3-1 (or the pseudogene TRBV3-2), the J gene TRBJ2-1, with D tentatively TRBD2 (6 bases). In germline, CDR1 is LGHDT, CDR2 YNNKEL (reference sequence). Trimming left V 1 base short and J 10 bases short, with 20 bases between. The CDR3 is 16 residues long. The CDR3 bases are TGTGCCAGCAGCCAAGGAGGCGGATTGGAGCGGGCAGAGCAGTTCTTC. This encodes CASSQGGGLERAEQFF.

The rearrangement joins TRBV28 to TRBJ2-7, with D perhaps TRBD1 (6 bases). Germline V gives CDR1 MDHEN, CDR2 SYDVKM. This CDR3 contains 14 residues. The V end was cut by 6 bases, the J end by 0 bases, with 12 bases between. The CDR3 spells CASRRDTLSYEQYF. The CDR3 nucleotides are TGTGCCAGCAGACGGGACACCCTCTCCTACGAGCAGTACTTC.

A few counts support this clone. This chain connects TRBV4-1 to TRBJ2-2; TRBD2 is a possible D gene (6 bases). With 4 bases removed from V and 4 bases from J, the gap between germline ends came to 7 bases. The CDR3 is 13 amino acids. In germline, CDR1 is MGHRA, CDR2 YSYEKL. CDR3 amino acids: CASSLGSTGELFF. CDR3 coding DNA: TGCGCCAGCAGCCTCGGGAGCACCGGGGAGCTGTTTTTT.

The chain joins TRBV30 to TRBJ1-1; no reliable D call. V was trimmed by 2 bases and J by 3 bases, leaving 10 bases between them. Germline assignment: CDR1 GTSNPN and CDR2 SVGIG (reference sequence). The CDR3 is 13 amino acids. CDR3 loop: CAWSFDIYTEAFF. CDR3 DNA: TGTGCCTGGAGTTTCGACATATACACTGAAGCTTTCTTT.

This clone was seen only once. In DNA form, the CDR3 reads TGTGCCAGCAGGCAAGCGGGAGGGGCCTACAATGAGCAGTTCTTC. Encoded protein: CASRQAGGAYNEQFF. This chain uses TRBV28 with TRBJ2-1; TRBD2 aligns across 10 bases. Per the germline V gene, CDR1 is MDHEN and CDR2 is SYDVKM. V lost 6 bases, J lost 2 bases, and 4 bases stayed unmatched. The CDR3 is made up of 15 amino acids.

The chain employs TRBV4-1 and TRBJ1-6, with D possibly TRBD1 on 5 matching bases. This CDR3 region has 15 residues. Germline CDR1 is MGHRA and CDR2 is YSYEKL. Trimming took 2 bases from V and 8 from J, leaving 13 bases between them. The DNA for the CDR3 is TGCGCCAGCAGCCAACTGGGACTCCTTGATTCACCCCTCCACTTT. Translating it yields CASSQLGLLDSPLHF.

The rearrangement links TRBV28 to TRBJ1-1; 9 bases are a match to TRBD1. V dropped 7 bases and J dropped 6; count of bases not matched to a gene: 12. Germline CDR1 is MDHEN and CDR2 is SYDVKM. The CDR3 covers 15 residues. The CDR3 loop is CASTSHGTGFAEAFF. Written as DNA, the CDR3 is TGTGCCAGCACCTCGCACGGGACAGGGTTCGCTGAAGCTTTCTTT.

The rearrangement uses TRBV28 and TRBJ2-3; D is ambiguous. V was cut by 4 bases and J by 0 bases, with 11 bases left in between. The CDR3 covers 15 residues. Germline values: CDR1 MDHEN, CDR2 SYDVKM. The CDR3, as DNA: TGTGCCAGCAGTTCCCCTGCCAGTAGCACAGATACGCAGTATTTT. It yields the protein CASSSPASSTDTQYF.

CDR3 sequence: CASSVVGLAGGTDTQYF. DNA of the CDR3: TGTGCCAGCAGCGTAGTGGGACTAGCGGGAGGCACAGATACGCAGTATTTT. This chain links TRBV9 with TRBJ2-3, with 14 bases that match TRBD2. Germline V CDR1 and CDR2: SGDLS, YYNGEE. This CDR3 region has 17 residues. V gave up 0 bases and J gave up 1 base; unmatched junction bases: 1.

The chain is built from TRBV27 and TRBJ1-1; D not resolved. This CDR3 is built from 10 residues. Trimming took 11 bases from V and 1 from J, leaving 5 bases between them. Germline CDR1 reads MNHEY; CDR2 reads SMNVEV (reference sequence). The CDR3 DNA follows: TGTGCCGTCGGGAACACTGAAGCTTTCTTT. Its translation: CAVGNTEAFF.

J is TRBJ2-7 and V is TRBV3-1 (or the pseudogene TRBV3-2); 7 bases align to TRBD2. Germline V CDR1 and CDR2: LGHDT, YNNKEL (reference sequence). This CDR3 region has 16 residues. J gave up 0 bases and V 6 bases, and 11 bases lay outside the gene matches. The CDR3 DNA reads as TGTGCCAGCAGTCGGACTGGCGGGGGAAGCTCCTACGAGCAGTACTTC. Encoded protein: CASSRTGGGSSYEQYF.

The chain uses TRBV5-4 and TRBJ2-1; D might be TRBD2 (6 bases). CDR3 size: 15 residues. Germline CDR1 and CDR2: SGHNT and YYREEE (reference sequence). The V gene lost 2 bases and the J gene lost 5 bases, with 14 bases spanning the gap. CDR3 in amino acids: CASSLSSGVDNEQFF. For the CDR3, the DNA is TGTGCCAGCAGCTTATCTTCGGGAGTAGACAATGAGCAGTTCTTC.

The chain combines TRBV24-1 with TRBJ2-2; tentatively, D is TRBD1 (6 bases). This CDR3 spans 16 amino acids. Germline CDR1 is KGHDR and CDR2 is SFDVKD. The V and J ends lost 3 bases and 4 bases respectively, with 14 bases between them. The CDR3: CATSDQGTMVTGELFF. In nucleotides, the CDR3 is TGTGCCACCAGTGATCAGGGGACAATGGTCACCGGGGAGCTGTTTTTT.

This sequence joins TRBV30 and TRBJ2-7, with D perhaps TRBD2 (5 bases). Germline CDR1 is GTSNPN and CDR2 is SVGIG (reference sequence). The CDR3 covers 12 residues. V was cut by 2 bases and J by 6 bases, with 11 bases left in between. CDR3 sequence (DNA): TGTGCCTGGAGTTGGAGGATTGGCGAGCAGTACTTC. This sequence encodes CAWSWRIGEQYF.

This chain links TRBV28 with TRBJ2-7; 11 bases agree with TRBD2. CDR3 length equals 14 residues. Germline V CDR1 and CDR2: MDHEN, SYDVKM. With 10 bases clipped from V and 3 bases from J, the junction kept 8 bases outside the gene matches. CDR3 amino acids: CATLTSGRIYEQYF. CDR3 bases: TGTGCCACCCTAACTAGCGGGAGAATCTACGAGCAGTACTTC. The variable domain in full, completed from reference TRBV28 and TRBJ2-7, reads DVKVTQSSRYLVKRTGEKVFLECVQDMDHENMFWYRQDPGLGLRLIYFSYDVKMKEKGDIPEGYSVSREKKERFSLILESASTNQTSMYLCATLTSGRIYEQYFGPGTRLTVT.

The CDR3 DNA reads TGTGCCAGCAGGGCAGGCGGGCCCTACAATGAGCAGTTCTTC. Translating it yields CASRAGGPYNEQFF. V usage is TRBV11-2 and J usage is TRBJ2-1; a possible D gene is TRBD2 (5 bases). Germline V gene lookup returns CDR1 SGHAT and CDR2 FQNNGV. This CDR3 has 14 residues. The V and J ends lost 6 bases and 2 bases respectively, with 11 bases between them.

This rearrangement joins TRBV7-2 to TRBJ1-1; D remains unclear. The CDR3 is 13 residues long. Trimming removed 2 bases from V and 8 bases from J, with 12 bases in between. Germline CDR1 SGHTA, CDR2 FQGNSA. CDR3 nucleotides: TGTGCCAGCAGCTTATCTAACAGCAGGGAAGCTTTCTTT. It translates to CASSLSNSREAFF.

The genes are TRBV19 and TRBJ1-5; D remains unclear. The V end lost 3 bases, the J end lost 6 bases, and 6 bases lay between the germline ends. Germline-derived CDR1 and CDR2 are LNHDA and SQIVND (reference sequence). There are 12 residues in the CDR3. The CDR3, as DNA: TGTGCCAGTAGTATTTTATTTCAGCCCCAGCATTTT. This encodes CASSILFQPQHF.

This chain uses TRBV12-5 with TRBJ2-5; 7 bases are shared with TRBD1. The germline V gene encodes CDR1 LGHNT and CDR2 FRNRAP. The V segment lost 8 bases and the J segment 1 base; nucleotides outside the gene matches: 4. The CDR3 totals 13 residues. The CDR3 loop is CASTGDSQETQYF. Written as DNA, the CDR3 is TGTGCTAGTACCGGGGACAGCCAAGAGACCCAGTACTTC.

V gene TRBV29-1 combines with J gene TRBJ2-1, with D possibly matching TRBD2 (5 bases). The germline CDR1 and CDR2 sequences are SQVTM and ANQGSEA. The CDR3 is made up of 11 amino acids. V was trimmed by 4 bases and J by 13 bases, leaving 14 bases between them. CDR3 sequence reads: CSVGGRAAQFF. The CDR3 DNA sequence: TGCAGCGTTGGTGGGAGAGCGGCACAGTTCTTC.

This clone occurred a few times. The V and J genes are TRBV5-1 and TRBJ1-1; D possibly corresponds to TRBD1 (5 bases). Between the trimmed V and J ends, which lost 0 bases and 4 bases, there was a span of 10 bases. There are 14 residues in the CDR3. Germline V CDR1 and CDR2: SGHRS, YFSETQ. CDR3 nucleotides: TGCGCCAGCAGCTTGGGCGGGGGTACCACTGAAGCTTTCTTT. This codes for CASSLGGGTTEAFF.

In DNA form, the CDR3 reads TGTGCCAGCAGCGTCCTAGGACAGGGGCCCTACGAGCAGTACTTC. It encodes CASSVLGQGPYEQYF. The V and J genes are TRBV9 and TRBJ2-7; 9 bases match TRBD1. Germline CDR1 SGDLS, CDR2 YYNGEE. The junction had 5 bases not matched to a gene; V was cut back by 2 bases and J by 2 bases. CDR3 length equals 15 residues.